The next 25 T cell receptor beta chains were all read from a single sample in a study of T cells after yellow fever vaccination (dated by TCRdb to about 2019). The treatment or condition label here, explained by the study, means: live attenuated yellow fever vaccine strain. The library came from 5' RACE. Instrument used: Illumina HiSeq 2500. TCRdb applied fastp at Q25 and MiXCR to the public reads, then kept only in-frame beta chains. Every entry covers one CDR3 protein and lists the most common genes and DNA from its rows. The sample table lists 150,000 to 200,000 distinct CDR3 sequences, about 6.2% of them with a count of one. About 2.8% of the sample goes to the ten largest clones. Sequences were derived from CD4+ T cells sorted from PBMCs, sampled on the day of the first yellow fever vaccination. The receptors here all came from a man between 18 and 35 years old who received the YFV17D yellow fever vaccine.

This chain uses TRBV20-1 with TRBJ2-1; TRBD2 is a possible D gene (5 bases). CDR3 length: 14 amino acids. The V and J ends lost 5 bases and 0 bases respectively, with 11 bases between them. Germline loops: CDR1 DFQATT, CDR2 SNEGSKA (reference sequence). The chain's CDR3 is CSAPERSSYNEQFF. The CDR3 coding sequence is TGCAGTGCTCCGGAGCGGAGCTCCTACAATGAGCAGTTCTTC.

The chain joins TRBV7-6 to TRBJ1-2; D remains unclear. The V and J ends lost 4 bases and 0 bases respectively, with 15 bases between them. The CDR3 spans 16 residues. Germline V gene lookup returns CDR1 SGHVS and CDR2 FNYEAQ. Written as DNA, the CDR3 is TGTGCCAGCAGCTCCGCCACGGAGATAACTAACTATGGCTACACCTTC. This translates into CASSSATEITNYGYTF.

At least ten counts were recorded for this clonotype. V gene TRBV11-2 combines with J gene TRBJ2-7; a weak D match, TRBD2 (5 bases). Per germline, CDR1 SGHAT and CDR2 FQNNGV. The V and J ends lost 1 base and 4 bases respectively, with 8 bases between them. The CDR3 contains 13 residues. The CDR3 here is CASSLVGGYEQYF. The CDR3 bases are TGTGCCAGCAGCTTAGTGGGCGGGTACGAGCAGTACTTC.

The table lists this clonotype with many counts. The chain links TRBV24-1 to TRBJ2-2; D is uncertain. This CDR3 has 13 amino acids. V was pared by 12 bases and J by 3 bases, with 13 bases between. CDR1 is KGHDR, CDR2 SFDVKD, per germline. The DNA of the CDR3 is TGTGCCGTAAGAGAAACTTACACCGGGGAGCTGTTTTTT. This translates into CAVRETYTGELFF.

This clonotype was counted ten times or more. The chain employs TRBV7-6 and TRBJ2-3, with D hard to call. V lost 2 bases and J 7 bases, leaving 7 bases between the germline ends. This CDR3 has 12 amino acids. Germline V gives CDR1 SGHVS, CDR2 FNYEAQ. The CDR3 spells CASSLWRNTQYF. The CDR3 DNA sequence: TGTGCCAGCAGCTTATGGAGAAATACGCAGTATTTT.

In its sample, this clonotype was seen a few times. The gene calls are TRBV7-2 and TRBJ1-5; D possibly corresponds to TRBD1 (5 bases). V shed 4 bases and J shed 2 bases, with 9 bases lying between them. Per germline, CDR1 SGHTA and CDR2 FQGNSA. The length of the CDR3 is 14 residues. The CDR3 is CASSSGGGNQPQHF. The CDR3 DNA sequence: TGTGCCAGCAGCTCCGGGGGTGGCAATCAGCCCCAGCATTTT. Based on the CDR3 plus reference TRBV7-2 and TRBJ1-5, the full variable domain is GAGVSQSPSNKVTEKGKDVELRCDPISGHTALYWYRQSLGQGLEFLIYFQGNSAPDKSGLPSDRFSAERTGGSVSTLTIQRTQQEDSAVYLCASSSGGGNQPQHFGDGTRLSIL.

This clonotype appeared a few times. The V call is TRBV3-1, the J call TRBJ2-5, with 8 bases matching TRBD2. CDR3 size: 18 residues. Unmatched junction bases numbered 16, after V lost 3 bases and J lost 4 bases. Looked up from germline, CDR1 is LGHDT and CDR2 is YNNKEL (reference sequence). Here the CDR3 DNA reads TGTGCCAGCAGCCACCTGATGACGGGGGGGGTCTCGTCAGAGACCCAGTACTTC. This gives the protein CASSHLMTGGVSSETQYF.

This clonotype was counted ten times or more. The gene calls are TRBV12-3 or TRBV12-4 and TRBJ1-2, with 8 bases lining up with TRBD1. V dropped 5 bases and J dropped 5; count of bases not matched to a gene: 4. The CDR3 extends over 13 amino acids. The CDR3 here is CASSEGQGYGYTF. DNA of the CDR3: TGTGCCAGCAGTGAAGGACAGGGTTATGGCTACACCTTC.

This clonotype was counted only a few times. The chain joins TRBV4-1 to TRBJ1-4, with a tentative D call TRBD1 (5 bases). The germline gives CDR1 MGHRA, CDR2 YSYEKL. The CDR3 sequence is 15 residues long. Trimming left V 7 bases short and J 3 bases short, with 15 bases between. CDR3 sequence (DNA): TGCGCCAGCACGTTAGACCGGGGGTCTAATGAAAAACTGTTTTTT. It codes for CASTLDRGSNEKLFF.

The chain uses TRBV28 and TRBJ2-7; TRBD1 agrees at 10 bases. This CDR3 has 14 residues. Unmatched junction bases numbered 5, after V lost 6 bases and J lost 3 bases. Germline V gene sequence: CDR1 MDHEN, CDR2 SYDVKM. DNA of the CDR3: TGTGCCAGCAGGACCGGGACAGGGGACTACGAGCAGTACGTC. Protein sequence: CASRTGTGDYEQYV.

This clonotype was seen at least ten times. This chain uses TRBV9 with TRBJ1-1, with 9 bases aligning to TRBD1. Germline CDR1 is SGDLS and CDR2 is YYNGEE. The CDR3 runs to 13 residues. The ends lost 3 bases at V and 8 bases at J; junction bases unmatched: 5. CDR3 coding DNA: TGTGCCAGCAGCGGAACAGGGGGCGTGGAAGCTTTCTTT. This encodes CASSGTGGVEAFF.

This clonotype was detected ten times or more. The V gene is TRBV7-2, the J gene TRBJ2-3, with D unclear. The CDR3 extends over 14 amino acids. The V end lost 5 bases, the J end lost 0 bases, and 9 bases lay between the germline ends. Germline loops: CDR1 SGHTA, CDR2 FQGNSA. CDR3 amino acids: CASSTYLSTDTQYF. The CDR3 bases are TGTGCCAGCAGCACATACTTAAGCACAGATACGCAGTATTTT.

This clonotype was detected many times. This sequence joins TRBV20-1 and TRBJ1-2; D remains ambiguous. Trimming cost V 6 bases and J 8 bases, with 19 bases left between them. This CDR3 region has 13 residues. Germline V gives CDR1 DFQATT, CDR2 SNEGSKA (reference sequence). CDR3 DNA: TGCAGTGCCGCGAGGAGGTACCTCCCCGGCTACACCTTC. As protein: CSAARRYLPGYTF.

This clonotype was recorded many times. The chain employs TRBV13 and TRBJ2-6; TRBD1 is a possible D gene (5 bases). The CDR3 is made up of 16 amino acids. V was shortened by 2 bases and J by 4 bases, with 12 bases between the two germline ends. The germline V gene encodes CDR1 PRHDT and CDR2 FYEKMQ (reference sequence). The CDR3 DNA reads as TGTGCCAGCAGCTTACAGCAGGGCGCGGGGGCCAACGTCCTGACTTTC. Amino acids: CASSLQQGAGANVLTF.

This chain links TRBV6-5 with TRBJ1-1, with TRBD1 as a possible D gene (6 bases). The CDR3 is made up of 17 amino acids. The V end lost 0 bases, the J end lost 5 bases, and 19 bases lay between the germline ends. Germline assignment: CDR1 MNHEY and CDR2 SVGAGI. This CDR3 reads CASSYSVPGVKNTEAFF. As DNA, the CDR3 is TGTGCCAGCAGTTACTCGGTCCCAGGGGTTAAGAATACTGAAGCTTTCTTT.

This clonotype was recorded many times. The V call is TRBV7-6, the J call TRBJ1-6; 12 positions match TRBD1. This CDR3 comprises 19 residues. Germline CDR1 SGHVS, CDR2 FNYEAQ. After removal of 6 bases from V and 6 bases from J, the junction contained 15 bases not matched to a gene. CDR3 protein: CASSPTIRDRGPGNSPLHF. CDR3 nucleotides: TGTGCCAGCAGTCCCACCATCCGGGACAGGGGGCCCGGTAATTCACCCCTCCACTTT.

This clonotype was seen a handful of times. CDR3 residues: CASRVNQETQYF. CDR3 in DNA: TGCGCCAGCAGAGTGAATCAAGAGACCCAGTACTTC. This chain connects TRBV5-1 to TRBJ2-5; D unclear. Trimming removed 5 bases from V and 2 bases from J, with 7 bases in between. This CDR3 has 12 amino acids. Germline-derived CDR1 and CDR2 are SGHRS and YFSETQ.

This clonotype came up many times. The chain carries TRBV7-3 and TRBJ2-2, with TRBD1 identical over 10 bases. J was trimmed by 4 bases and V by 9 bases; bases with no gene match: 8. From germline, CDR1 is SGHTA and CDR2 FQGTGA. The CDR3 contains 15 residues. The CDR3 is CASGSGQGLTGELFF. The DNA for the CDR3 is TGTGCCAGTGGCTCGGGACAGGGGCTCACCGGGGAGCTGTTTTTT.

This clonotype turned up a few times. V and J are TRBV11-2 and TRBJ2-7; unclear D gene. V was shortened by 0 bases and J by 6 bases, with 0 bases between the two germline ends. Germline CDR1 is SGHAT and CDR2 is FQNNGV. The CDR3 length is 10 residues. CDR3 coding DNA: TGTGCCAGCAGCTTAGACGAGCAGTACTTC. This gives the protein CASSLDEQYF.

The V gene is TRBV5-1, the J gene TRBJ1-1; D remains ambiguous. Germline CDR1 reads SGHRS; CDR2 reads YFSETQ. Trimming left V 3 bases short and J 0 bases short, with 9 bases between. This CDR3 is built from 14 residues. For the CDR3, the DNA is TGCGCCAGCAGCTATGAACCCTTGAACACTGAAGCTTTCTTT. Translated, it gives CASSYEPLNTEAFF.

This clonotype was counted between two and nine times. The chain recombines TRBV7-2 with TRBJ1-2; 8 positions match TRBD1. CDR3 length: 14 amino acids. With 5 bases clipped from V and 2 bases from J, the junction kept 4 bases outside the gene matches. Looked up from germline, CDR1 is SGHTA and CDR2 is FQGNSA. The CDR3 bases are TGTGCCAGCAGCAAACAGGGGGAGAACTATGGCTACACCTTC. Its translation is CASSKQGENYGYTF.

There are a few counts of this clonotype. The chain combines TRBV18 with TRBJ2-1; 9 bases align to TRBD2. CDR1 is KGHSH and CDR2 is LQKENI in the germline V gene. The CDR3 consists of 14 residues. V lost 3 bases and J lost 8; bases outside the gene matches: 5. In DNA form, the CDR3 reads TGTGCCAGCTCACCGCGCGGGGGGGCGGATGAGCAGTTCTTC. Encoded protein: CASSPRGGADEQFF.

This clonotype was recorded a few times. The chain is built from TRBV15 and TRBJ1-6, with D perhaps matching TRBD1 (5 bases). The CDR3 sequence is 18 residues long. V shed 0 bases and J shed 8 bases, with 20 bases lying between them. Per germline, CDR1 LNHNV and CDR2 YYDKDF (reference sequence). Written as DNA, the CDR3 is TGTGCCACCAGCAGAGATCGCGTACGGGACTGGGGACATTCACCCCTCCACTTT. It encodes CATSRDRVRDWGHSPLHF.

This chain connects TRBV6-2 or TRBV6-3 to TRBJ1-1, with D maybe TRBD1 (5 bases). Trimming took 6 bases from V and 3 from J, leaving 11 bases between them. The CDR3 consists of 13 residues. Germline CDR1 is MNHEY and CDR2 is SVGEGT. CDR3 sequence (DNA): TGTGCCAGCAGAGGCAGGGAGGACACTGAAGCTTTCTTT. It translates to CASRGREDTEAFF.

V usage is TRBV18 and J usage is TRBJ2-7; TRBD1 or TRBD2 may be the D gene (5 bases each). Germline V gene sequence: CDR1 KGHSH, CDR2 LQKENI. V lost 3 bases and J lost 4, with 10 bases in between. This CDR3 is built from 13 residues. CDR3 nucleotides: TGTGCCAGCTCACCTGCCAGGGAGTACGAGCAGTACGTC. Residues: CASSPAREYEQYV.